Following are 28 T cell receptor beta chains from one sample sequenced in a study of T cells after yellow fever vaccination. TCRdb re-called the 5' RACE reads with MiXCR, one entry per CDR3 protein. Of roughly 120,000 distinct CDR3 sequences listed, 7.2% are singletons. The sequencing used CD4+ T cells sorted from PBMCs, collected about 49 days after the first yellow fever vaccination. All receptors derive from a man aged 18 to 29 who received the YFV17D yellow fever vaccine.

This clonotype appeared many times. This chain links TRBV2 with TRBJ1-1, with D possibly matching TRBD1 (5 bases). Trimming pared 4 bases from V and 5 bases from J, leaving 14 bases between. CDR3 length: 14 amino acids. Per germline, CDR1 SNHLY and CDR2 FYNNEI. The DNA for the CDR3 is TGTGCCAGCAGTGTATTCAGGGTTGGGACTGAAGCTTTCTTT. Its protein product is CASSVFRVGTEAFF.

This clonotype has at least ten counts. This CDR3 reads CSGEQGTTDTQYF. In DNA form, the CDR3 reads TGCAGCGGGGAGCAGGGGACGACAGATACGCAGTATTTT. The rearrangement uses TRBV29-1 and TRBJ2-3; D perhaps matches TRBD1 (6 bases). The CDR3 is 13 amino acids. V dropped 7 bases and J dropped 3 bases, with 14 bases sitting between them. The germline gives CDR1 SQVTM, CDR2 ANQGSEA.

In this sample, this clonotype turned up many times. The chain has TRBV28 and TRBJ2-2; D is uncertain. Trimming left V 6 bases short and J 5 bases short, with 10 bases between. Germline V lookup: CDR1 MDHEN, CDR2 SYDVKM. There are 13 residues in the CDR3. The CDR3 DNA reads TGTGCCAGCAGCCCTCTCCTGACCGGGGAGCTGTTTTTT. Translating gives CASSPLLTGELFF. Full variable domain (outside the CDR3, taken from reference TRBV28 and TRBJ2-2): DVKVTQSSRYLVKRTGEKVFLECVQDMDHENMFWYRQDPGLGLRLIYFSYDVKMKEKGDIPEGYSVSREKKERFSLILESASTNQTSMYLCASSPLLTGELFFGEGSRLTVL.

This clonotype was seen repeatedly, ten times or more. The chain carries TRBV6-5 and TRBJ1-1, with D possibly TRBD1 on 5 matching bases. This CDR3 contains 15 residues. V shed 7 bases and J shed 0 bases, with 15 bases lying between them. Germline V CDR1 and CDR2: MNHEY, SVGAGI. The CDR3 DNA follows: TGTGCCAGCACGGGGGGGGGATACATGAACACTGAAGCTTTCTTT. Translating gives CASTGGGYMNTEAFF.

This clonotype showed up many times. The rearrangement joins TRBV9 to TRBJ2-6; TRBD1 aligns across 10 bases. J lost 0 bases, V lost 4 bases, and 13 bases had no gene match. The CDR3 has 20 amino acids. Germline loops: CDR1 SGDLS, CDR2 YYNGEE. The DNA for the CDR3 is TGTGCCAGCAGCCCGAAAGCGGGACAGGGGATTGGCTCTGGGGCCAACGTCCTGACTTTC. Translation gives CASSPKAGQGIGSGANVLTF. The full variable domain, in which reference TRBV9 and TRBJ2-6 provide the parts outside the CDR3, is DSGVTQTPKHLITATGQRVTLRCSPRSGDLSVYWYQQSLDQGLQFLIQYYNGEERAKGNILERFSAQQFPDLHSELNLSSLELGDSALYFCASSPKAGQGIGSGANVLTFGAGSRLTVL.

DNA for the CDR3: TGCAGTGCCGTGACTAGCGGGGGGGCAAATGAGCAGTTCTTC. Protein product: CSAVTSGGANEQFF. The chain couples TRBV20-1 to TRBJ2-1; 14 bases match TRBD2. Per the germline V gene, CDR1 is DFQATT and CDR2 is SNEGSKA (reference sequence). CDR3 size: 14 residues. J was trimmed by 7 bases and V by 6 bases; bases with no gene match: 5.

This clonotype showed up many times. CDR3 nucleotide sequence: TGTGCCAGCAGCTTCGCGTCAGGGTTGGGCACTGAAGCTTTCTTT. This gives the protein CASSFASGLGTEAFF. The V gene is TRBV5-6, the J gene TRBJ1-1; perhaps TRBD1 as D (5 bases). With 2 bases removed from V and 4 bases from J, the gap between germline ends came to 15 bases. CDR3 size: 15 residues. In germline, CDR1 is SGHDT, CDR2 YYEEEE.

This clonotype was observed at least ten times. The V gene is TRBV5-5, the J gene TRBJ1-1, with TRBD1 matching 9 bases. Germline CDR1 and CDR2: SGHKS and YYEKEE (reference sequence). This CDR3 comprises 15 residues. After removal of 1 base from V and 1 base from J, the junction contained 2 bases not matched to a gene. The CDR3 loop is CASSLTGGTNTEAFF. In DNA form, the CDR3 reads TGTGCCAGCAGCTTGACAGGGGGCACGAACACTGAAGCTTTCTTT.

This clonotype came up many times. The genes are TRBV20-1 and TRBJ2-3; tentative D call: TRBD2 (5 bases). The V gene's germline CDR1 is DFQATT and CDR2 SNEGSKA (reference sequence). Between the trimmed V and J ends, which lost 7 bases and 5 bases, there was a span of 10 bases. This CDR3 contains 11 residues. CDR3 amino acids: CSVTRGDTQYF. For the CDR3, the DNA is TGCAGTGTCACCCGGGGAGATACGCAGTATTTT.

J is TRBJ2-3 and V is TRBV11-3; 8 bases match TRBD2. CDR1 is SGHNT, CDR2 YENEEA, per germline. V gave up 5 bases and J gave up 2 bases; unmatched junction bases: 12. The CDR3 is 17 residues long. The CDR3 spells CASSPGRGGAYTDTQYF. The CDR3 DNA follows: TGTGCCAGCAGCCCGGGCCGGGGGGGGGCCTACACAGATACGCAGTATTTT.

In this sample, this clonotype turned up many times. The chain recombines TRBV20-1 with TRBJ2-7; a weak D match, TRBD1 (6 bases). Germline CDR1 is DFQATT and CDR2 is SNEGSKA (reference sequence). V gave up 4 bases and J gave up 5 bases, with 21 bases separating them. The CDR3 is 15 residues long. The CDR3 sequence is CSANSQGRVRDEQYF. The CDR3 DNA follows: TGCAGTGCTAATAGCCAGGGGCGAGTACGCGACGAGCAGTACTTC.

This clonotype was seen many times. V gene TRBV29-1 combines with J gene TRBJ2-5, with D hard to call. This CDR3 is built from 13 residues. V was shortened by 4 bases and J by 2 bases, with 11 bases between the two germline ends. The germline V gene has CDR1 SQVTM and CDR2 ANQGSEA. CDR3 bases: TGCAGCGTTGGAAGGTTCAGGCAAGAGACCCAGTACTTC. This encodes CSVGRFRQETQYF. Full variable domain (outside the CDR3, taken from reference TRBV29-1 and TRBJ2-5): SAVISQKPSRDICQRGTSLTIQCQVDSQVTMMFWYRQQPGQSLTLIATANQGSEATYESGFVIDKFPISRPNLTFSTLTVSNMSPEDSSIYLCSVGRFRQETQYFGPGTRLLVL.

This clonotype was observed many times. This chain uses TRBV27 with TRBJ2-3; 8 nucleotides align to TRBD2. Germline CDR1 MNHEY, CDR2 SMNVEV (reference sequence). V shed 5 bases, J shed 6 bases, and the junction held 4 bases outside the gene matches. The CDR3 has 13 amino acids. CDR3 sequence reads: CASSPGLVDTQYF. Written as DNA, the CDR3 is TGTGCCAGCAGTCCGGGACTAGTGGATACGCAGTATTTT.

This clonotype was counted ten times or more. J is TRBJ2-5 and V is TRBV7-2; D not certain. V was cut by 5 bases and J by 2 bases, with 9 bases left in between. Germline V CDR1 and CDR2: SGHTA, FQGNSA. CDR3 length equals 13 residues. The CDR3: CASSQRAQETQYF. Here the CDR3 DNA reads TGTGCCAGCAGCCAGCGTGCACAAGAGACCCAGTACTTC.

Many counts were recorded for this clonotype. The rearrangement links TRBV7-9 to TRBJ2-1; 9 nucleotides match TRBD1. With 11 bases clipped from V and 7 bases from J, the junction kept 6 bases outside the gene matches. The CDR3 is made up of 12 amino acids. Germline V gene data show CDR1 as SEHNR and CDR2 as FQNEAQ (reference sequence). CDR3 amino acids: CAPGTGSNEQFF. In DNA form, the CDR3 reads TGTGCCCCGGGGACAGGGTCGAATGAGCAGTTCTTC.

This clonotype was found a few times. The chain uses TRBV7-2 and TRBJ2-7; D is ambiguous. Germline-derived CDR1 and CDR2 are SGHTA and FQGNSA. The CDR3 extends over 14 amino acids. V gave up 4 bases and J gave up 3 bases, with 13 bases separating them. DNA for the CDR3: TGTGCCAGCAGCTCAGATTCGCCCCGCTACGAGCAGTACTTC. Translated: CASSSDSPRYEQYF.

The chain uses TRBV12-3 or TRBV12-4 and TRBJ2-5; the match to TRBD2 covers 11 bases. The V gene end was trimmed by 10 bases and the J gene end by 7 bases; junction bases not matched to a gene: 26. The CDR3 runs to 19 residues. CDR3 loop: CAICSTSPGTSGAPGTQYF. CDR3 sequence (DNA): TGTGCCATCTGTTCCACATCTCCCGGGACTAGCGGCGCCCCGGGGACCCAGTACTTC.

This clonotype has a count of ten or more. J is TRBJ2-3 and V is TRBV12-3 or TRBV12-4, with D possibly being TRBD1 or TRBD2 (6 bases each). The CDR3 runs to 15 residues. V dropped 5 bases and J dropped 2 bases, with 14 bases sitting between them. DNA of the CDR3: TGTGCCAGCAGTGGGGTCGGGGGCCACACAGATACGCAGTATTTT. Amino acid sequence: CASSGVGGHTDTQYF.

This chain's CDR3 is CASSAGGLAGSDTQYF. The DNA for the CDR3 is TGTGCCAGCTCCGCAGGGGGACTAGCGGGGTCAGATACGCAGTATTTT. The chain uses TRBV18 and TRBJ2-3; TRBD2 agrees at 13 bases. Germline V gene sequence: CDR1 KGHSH, CDR2 LQKENI. The CDR3 is 16 amino acids. V was clipped by 6 bases and J by 4 bases; unmatched bases: 7.

This clonotype was found many times. CDR3 nucleotides: TGCGCCAGCAGGGATGACCTAGCGGGGGAGATAGAGACCCAGTACTTC. Encoded protein: CASRDDLAGEIETQYF. The J gene is TRBJ2-5, the V gene TRBV5-1; TRBD2 agrees at 10 bases. With 5 bases clipped from V and 4 bases from J, the junction kept 11 bases outside the gene matches. Germline-derived CDR1 and CDR2 are SGHRS and YFSETQ. The CDR3 is 16 residues long.

Ten or more counts support this clonotype. V is TRBV7-8 and J is TRBJ2-3; D gene ambiguous. There are 13 residues in the CDR3. Trimming took off 1 base at V and 6 bases at J, with 8 bases between the two ends. The germline V gene encodes CDR1 SGHVS and CDR2 FQNEAQ. The CDR3 reads CASSLGVDDTQYF. CDR3 DNA: TGTGCCAGCAGCTTAGGAGTGGATGATACGCAGTATTTT.

Many counts were recorded for this clonotype. J is TRBJ2-3 and V is TRBV12-3 or TRBV12-4; perhaps D is TRBD1 or TRBD2 (5 bases each). V was pared by 2 bases and J by 4 bases, with 13 bases between. The CDR3 contains 15 residues. CDR3: CASSLSGQGPDTQYF. The CDR3, as DNA: TGTGCCAGCAGTTTAAGCGGCCAGGGCCCAGATACGCAGTATTTT.

There are a few counts of this clonotype. The rearrangement joins TRBV20-1 to TRBJ1-5, with 7 bases fitting TRBD1. V lost 3 bases to trimming and J lost 4 bases; unmatched junction nucleotides: 9. This CDR3 comprises 15 residues. Germline CDR1 and CDR2: DFQATT and SNEGSKA (reference sequence). Written as DNA, the CDR3 is TGCAGTGCTAGCAAGACAGGGTTGCGGAATCAGCCCCAGCATTTT. This translates into CSASKTGLRNQPQHF.

This sequence joins TRBV10-3 and TRBJ2-2, with 13 bases matching TRBD2. Germline CDR1 reads ENHRY; CDR2 reads SYGVKD. This CDR3 is built from 19 residues. Trimming cost V 4 bases and J 7 bases; bases outside gene matches: 15. Here the CDR3 reads CAISAGLAGAITIFGELFF. The CDR3 DNA reads as TGTGCCATCAGTGCCGGACTAGCGGGGGCTATCACCATATTCGGGGAGCTGTTTTTT.

This clonotype has ten or more counts. The chain is built from TRBV5-1 and TRBJ1-6; D unclear. The CDR3 covers 14 residues. The V end lost 0 bases, the J end lost 5 bases, and 6 bases lay between the germline ends. Germline-derived CDR1 and CDR2 are SGHRS and YFSETQ. The CDR3 coding sequence is TGCGCCAGCAGCTTGGCGGGCAATAATTCACCCCTCCACTTT. Translated: CASSLAGNNSPLHF.

This clonotype was seen just once. The chain links TRBV6-5 to TRBJ2-2; possibly TRBD1 for D (6 bases). CDR1 and CDR2 from the germline V gene are MNHEY and SVGAGI. The V end was cut by 1 base, the J end by 8 bases, with 11 bases between. The CDR3 spans 14 residues. CDR3 nucleotide sequence: TGTGCCAGCAGTTACTTTGGGGGCGAGGGGGAGCTGTTTTTT. Its protein is CASSYFGGEGELFF.

At least ten counts were recorded for this clonotype. The chain uses TRBV9 and TRBJ2-3, with 8 bases that match TRBD1. CDR3 size: 14 residues. Trimming at V came to 6 bases and at J to 5 bases, leaving 8 bases not matched to a gene. In germline, CDR1 is SGDLS, CDR2 YYNGEE. The CDR3 nucleotides are TGTGCCAGCAAGGGGCAGGGGGCAGGAGATACGCAGTATTTT. This codes for CASKGQGAGDTQYF.

The sample holds many counts of this clonotype. This sequence joins TRBV7-2 and TRBJ2-3; D call uncertain. Germline V lookup: CDR1 SGHTA, CDR2 FQGNSA. V lost 3 bases, J lost 5 bases, and 15 bases lay in between. The CDR3 contains 15 residues. CDR3 coding DNA: TGTGCCAGCAGCTTTTACCGATCTTCGGAAGATACGCAGTATTTT. This codes for CASSFYRSSEDTQYF.